The TCR beta chain under discussion was sequenced for a study of T cell repertoires in cytomegalovirus infection. Study overall: Matching HLA type and CMV infection were both indicated by public TCR beta signatures.

In this sample, this clonotype turned up many times. Antigen specificity is unknown. This CDR3 region has 16 residues. V shed 4 bases and J 1 base; nucleotides not matched to a gene: 7. Germline CDR1 and CDR2: MGHRA and YSYEKL. Using its own MiXCR run on the reads, TCRdb lists one record per CDR3 protein. The profile covers tens of thousands of distinct CDR3 sequences, with under 5% appearing a single time and 22% taken by the ten largest. Study outcomes and limitations: Cumulative frequency of public TCR beta families picked out carriers of CMV plus the relevant HLA. In two of eight donors, the top clonotype was HLA-C-restricted CMV-specific.

This sequence originates from a human donor in good health (CMV status not recorded). Some clones in this sample may be carry-over from other donors' samples. The sample consisted of PBMCs. The chain recombines TRBV4-1 with TRBJ2-1; 7 bases are shared with TRBD2. The CDR3 DNA is TGCGCCAGCAGCCCTCTTGGCGGGGGATCCTACAATGAGCAGTTCTTC. It is translated as CASSPLGGGSYNEQFF.